This T cell receptor (beta chain) emerged from a study of blood T cell repertoires in COVID-19. On the study more broadly: Sites in the United States, Italy and Spain provided acute and convalescent COVID-19 samples. T cells, B-cell-depleted T cells, or PBMCs supplied cDNA or gDNA.

Per the original data handling: Reference gene primers were amplified, and this amplification served to estimate nucleated cell counts. The data were produced by immunoSEQ multiplex PCR, yet TCRdb's version contains in-frame clones alone and is incomplete. Clonal size and the V and J genes are those of that table, whereas D and trimming came from the DNA. Of around 220,000 clones in the sample, about 88% were seen once. V lost 3 bases and J lost 1; bases outside the gene matches: 8. The CDR3 loop spans 16 amino acids. The germline V gene has CDR1 MNHEY and CDR2 SMNVEV (reference sequence). The specimen was peripheral blood. This clonotype was obtained from a woman between 40 and 55 years old who had recovered from COVID-19. This chain links TRBV27 with TRBJ2-5, with 7 bases aligning to TRBD1. The CDR3 sequence: CASSLTGLRTQETQYF. DNA for the CDR3: TGTGCCAGCAGTTTGACAGGGCTCAGGACCCAAGAGACCCAGTACTTC.